Included here is one T cell receptor (beta chain) sequence, with context. This sample is drawn from a study of blood T cell repertoires in COVID-19. Clones were read by immunoSEQ multiplex PCR, and TCRdb kept only the in-frame ones, dropping some. The sample has over 200,000 clones, 86% seen once. The CDR3 loop spans 14 amino acids. CDR1 is SGHVS and CDR2 is FQNEAQ in the germline V gene. The V end was cut by 4 bases, the J end by 7 bases, with 17 bases between. The specimen sequenced was peripheral blood. The origin of this receptor is a man aged 25 to 45 who had recovered from COVID-19. The chain links TRBV7-8 to TRBJ2-7; TRBD1 might be the D (6 bases). In nucleotides, the CDR3 is TGTGCCAGCAGCTCAGGGGCCGCTTTTTTGGAGCAGTACTTC. Amino acid sequence: CASSSGAAFLEQYF.